This TCR beta chain was identified in a study of T cells after yellow fever vaccination. Study-wide background: Preparing low-cell-number fractions relied on SMART-Seq v4 Ultra Low Input. Study-wide points: The CD4 and CD8 compartments had a small share of their clonotypes in common. Most primary-vaccination clones reappeared after the booster (approximately 97% CD4, about 87% CD8).

Trimming left V 2 bases short and J 7 bases short, with 10 bases between. Germline V gene lookup returns CDR1 SGHDT and CDR2 YYEEEE. The CDR3 contains 14 residues. Synthesis of TCR cDNA relied on 5'RACE template switching, which attached a universal primer site and UMIs. TCRdb redid the calling of the 5' RACE reads with MiXCR, one entry per CDR3 protein. The sample records nearly 550,000 distinct CDR3 sequences, 15% to 20% being singletons. In this sample, this clonotype turned up a few times. Its antigen is unknown. The sequence came from a man aged 25 to 45 who received the YFV17D yellow fever vaccine. The material was PBMCs, obtained 15 days after the yellow fever booster vaccination. This chain connects TRBV5-6 to TRBJ1-6; no clear D. CDR3 sequence reads: CASSFGGSNSPLHF. The CDR3 DNA follows: TGTGCCAGCAGCTTCGGTGGCAGCAATTCACCCCTCCACTTT.